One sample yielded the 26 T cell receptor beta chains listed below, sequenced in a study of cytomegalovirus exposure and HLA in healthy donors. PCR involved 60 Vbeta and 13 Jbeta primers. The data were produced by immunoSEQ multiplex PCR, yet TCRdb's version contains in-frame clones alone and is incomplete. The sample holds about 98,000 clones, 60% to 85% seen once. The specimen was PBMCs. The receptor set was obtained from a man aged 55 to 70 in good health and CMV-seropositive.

CDR3: CASSLDGRPNQPQHF. Here the CDR3 DNA reads TGTGCCAGCAGCTTAGATGGGCGACCGAATCAGCCCCAGCATTTT. The rearrangement uses TRBV7-9 and TRBJ1-5; D is uncertain. The germline V and J ends were trimmed by 1 base and 4 bases, with 11 bases remaining between them. The CDR3 spans 15 residues. The germline gives CDR1 SEHNR, CDR2 FQNEAQ (reference sequence).

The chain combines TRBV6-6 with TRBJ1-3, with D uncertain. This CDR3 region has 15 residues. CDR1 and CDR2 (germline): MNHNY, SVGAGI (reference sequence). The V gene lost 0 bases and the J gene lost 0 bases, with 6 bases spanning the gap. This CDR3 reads CASSYSPSSGNTIYF. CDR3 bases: TGTGCCAGCAGTTACTCCCCGAGCTCTGGAAACACCATATATTTT.

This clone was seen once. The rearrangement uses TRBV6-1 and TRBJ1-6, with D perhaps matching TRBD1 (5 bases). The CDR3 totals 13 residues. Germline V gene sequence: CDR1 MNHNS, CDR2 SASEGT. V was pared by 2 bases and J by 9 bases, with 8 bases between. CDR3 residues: CASSEQGPSPLHF. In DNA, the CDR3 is TGTGCCAGCAGTGAACAGGGTCCTTCACCCCTCCACTTT.

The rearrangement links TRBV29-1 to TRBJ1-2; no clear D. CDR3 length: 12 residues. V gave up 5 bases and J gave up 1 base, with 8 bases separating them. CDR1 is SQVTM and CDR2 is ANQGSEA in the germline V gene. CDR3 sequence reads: CSVPQINYGYTF. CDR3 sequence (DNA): TGCAGCGTTCCACAGATTAACTATGGCTACACCTTC.

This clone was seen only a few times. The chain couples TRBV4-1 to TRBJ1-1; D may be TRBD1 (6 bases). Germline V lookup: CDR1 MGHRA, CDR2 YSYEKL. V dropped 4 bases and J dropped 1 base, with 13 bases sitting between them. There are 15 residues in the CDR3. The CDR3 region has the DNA TGCGCCAGCAGCCCACGCGGACAGACGAACACTGAAGCTTTCTTT. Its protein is CASSPRGQTNTEAFF.

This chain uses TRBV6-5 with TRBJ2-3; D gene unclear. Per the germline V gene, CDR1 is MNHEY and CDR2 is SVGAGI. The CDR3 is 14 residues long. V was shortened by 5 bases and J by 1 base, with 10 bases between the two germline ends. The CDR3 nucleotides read TGTGCCAGCAGTAAAGACTGGGGCACAGATACGCAGTATTTT. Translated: CASSKDWGTDTQYF.

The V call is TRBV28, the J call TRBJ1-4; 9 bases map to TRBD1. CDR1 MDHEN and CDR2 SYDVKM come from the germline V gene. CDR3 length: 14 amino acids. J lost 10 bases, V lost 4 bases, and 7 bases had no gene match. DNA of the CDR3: TGTGCCAGCAGTTCCGGGACAGGGTTGAGAAAACTGTTTTTT. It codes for CASSSGTGLRKLFF.

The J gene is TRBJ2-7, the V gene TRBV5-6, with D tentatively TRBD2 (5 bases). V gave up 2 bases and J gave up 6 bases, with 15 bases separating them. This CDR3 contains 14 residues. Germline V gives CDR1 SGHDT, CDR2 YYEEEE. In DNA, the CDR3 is TGTGCCAGCAGCTTTGCGGGCCAAAGAAGCGAGCAGTACTTC. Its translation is CASSFAGQRSEQYF.

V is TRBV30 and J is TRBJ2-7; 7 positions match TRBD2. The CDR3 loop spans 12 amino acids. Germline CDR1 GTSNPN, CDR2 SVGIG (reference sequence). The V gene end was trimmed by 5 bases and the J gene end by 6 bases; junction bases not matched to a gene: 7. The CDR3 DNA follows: TGTGCCTGGGAAGGGACTATTAGCGAGCAGTACTTC. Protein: CAWEGTISEQYF.

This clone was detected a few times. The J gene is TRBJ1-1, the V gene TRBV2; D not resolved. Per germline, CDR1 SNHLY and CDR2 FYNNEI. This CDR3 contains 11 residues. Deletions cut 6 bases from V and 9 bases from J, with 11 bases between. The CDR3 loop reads CASSANNKAFF. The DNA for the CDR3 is TGTGCCAGCAGCGCAAATAACAAAGCTTTCTTT.

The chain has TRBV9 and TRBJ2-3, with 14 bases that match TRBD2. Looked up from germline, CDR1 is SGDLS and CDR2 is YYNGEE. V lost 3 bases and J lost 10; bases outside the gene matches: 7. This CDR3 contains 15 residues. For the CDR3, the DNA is TGTGCCAGCAGCGCGGGACTAGCGGGGGAAGGGGCGCAGTATTTT. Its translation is CASSAGLAGEGAQYF. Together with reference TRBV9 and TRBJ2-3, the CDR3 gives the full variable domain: DSGVTQTPKHLITATGQRVTLRCSPRSGDLSVYWYQQSLDQGLQFLIQYYNGEERAKGNILERFSAQQFPDLHSELNLSSLELGDSALYFCASSAGLAGEGAQYFGPGTRLTVL.

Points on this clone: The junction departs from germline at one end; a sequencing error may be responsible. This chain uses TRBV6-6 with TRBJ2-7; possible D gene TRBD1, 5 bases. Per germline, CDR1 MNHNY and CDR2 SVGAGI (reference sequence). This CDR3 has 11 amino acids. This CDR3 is CASSSAGSGFF. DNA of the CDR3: TGTGCCAGCAGTTCAGCAGGGTCGGGCTTCTTC.

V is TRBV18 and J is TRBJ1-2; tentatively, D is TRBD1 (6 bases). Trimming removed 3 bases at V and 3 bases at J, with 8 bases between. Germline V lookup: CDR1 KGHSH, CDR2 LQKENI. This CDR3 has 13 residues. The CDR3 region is CASSPGTYYGYTF. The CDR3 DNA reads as TGTGCCAGCTCACCCGGGACATACTATGGCTACACCTTC.

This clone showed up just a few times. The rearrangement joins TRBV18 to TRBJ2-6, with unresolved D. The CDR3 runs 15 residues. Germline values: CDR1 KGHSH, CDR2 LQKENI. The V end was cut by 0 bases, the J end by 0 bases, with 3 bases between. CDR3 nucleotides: TGTGCCAGCTCACCACCCTCCTCTGGGGCCAACGTCCTGACTTTC. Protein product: CASSPPSSGANVLTF. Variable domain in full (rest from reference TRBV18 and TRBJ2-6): NAGVMQNPRHLVRRRGQEARLRCSPMKGHSHVYWYRQLPEEGLKFMVYLQKENIIDESGMPKERFSAEFPKEGPSILRIQQVVRGDSAAYFCASSPPSSGANVLTFGAGSRLTVL.

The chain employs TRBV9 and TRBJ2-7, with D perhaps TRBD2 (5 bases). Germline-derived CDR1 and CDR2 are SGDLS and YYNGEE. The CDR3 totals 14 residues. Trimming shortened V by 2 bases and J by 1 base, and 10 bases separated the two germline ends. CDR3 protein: CASSVREGSYEQYF. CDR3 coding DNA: TGTGCCAGCAGCGTCCGTGAGGGATCCTACGAGCAGTACTTC. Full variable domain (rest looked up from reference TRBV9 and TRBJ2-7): DSGVTQTPKHLITATGQRVTLRCSPRSGDLSVYWYQQSLDQGLQFLIQYYNGEERAKGNILERFSAQQFPDLHSELNLSSLELGDSALYFCASSVREGSYEQYFGPGTRLTVT.

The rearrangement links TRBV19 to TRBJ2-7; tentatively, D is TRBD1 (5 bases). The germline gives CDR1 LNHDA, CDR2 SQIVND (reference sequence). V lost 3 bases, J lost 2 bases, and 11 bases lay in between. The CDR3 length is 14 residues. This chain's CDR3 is CASSIAGSTYEQYF. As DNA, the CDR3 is TGTGCCAGTAGTATTGCAGGGTCGACCTACGAGCAGTACTTC.

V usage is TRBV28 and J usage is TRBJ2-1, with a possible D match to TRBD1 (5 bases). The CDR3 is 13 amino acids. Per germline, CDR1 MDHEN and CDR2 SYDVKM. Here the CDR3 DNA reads TGTGCTGCAGGGAAGAGCTCCTACAATGAGCAGTTCTTC. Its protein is CAAGKSSYNEQFF.

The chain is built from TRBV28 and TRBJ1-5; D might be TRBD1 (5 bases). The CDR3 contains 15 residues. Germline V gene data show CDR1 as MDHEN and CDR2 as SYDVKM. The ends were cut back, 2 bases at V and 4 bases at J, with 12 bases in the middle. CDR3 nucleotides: TGTGCCAGCAGTTTAGGGGCAGGGCGGAATCAGCCCCAGCATTTT. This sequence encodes CASSLGAGRNQPQHF.

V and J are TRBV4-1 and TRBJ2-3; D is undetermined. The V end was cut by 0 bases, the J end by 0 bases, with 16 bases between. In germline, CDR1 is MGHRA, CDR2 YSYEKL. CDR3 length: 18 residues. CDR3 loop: CASSQDFQTPASTDTQYF. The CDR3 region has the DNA TGCGCCAGCAGCCAAGATTTTCAGACACCAGCTAGCACAGATACGCAGTATTTT.

DNA for the CDR3: TGCGCCAGCAGCCAACCGGGACTAGAGAATGAGCAGTTCTTC. As protein: CASSQPGLENEQFF. The V gene is TRBV4-1, the J gene TRBJ2-1; 8 positions agree with TRBD2. The junction had 4 bases not matched to a gene; V was cut back by 2 bases and J by 7 bases. The germline CDR1 and CDR2 sequences are MGHRA and YSYEKL. This CDR3 comprises 14 residues.

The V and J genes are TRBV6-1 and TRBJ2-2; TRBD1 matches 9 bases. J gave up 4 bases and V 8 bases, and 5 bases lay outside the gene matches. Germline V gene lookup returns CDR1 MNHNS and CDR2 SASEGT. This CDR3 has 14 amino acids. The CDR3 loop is CASPTGGITGELFF. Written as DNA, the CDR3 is TGTGCCAGCCCGACAGGGGGTATCACCGGGGAGCTGTTTTTT.

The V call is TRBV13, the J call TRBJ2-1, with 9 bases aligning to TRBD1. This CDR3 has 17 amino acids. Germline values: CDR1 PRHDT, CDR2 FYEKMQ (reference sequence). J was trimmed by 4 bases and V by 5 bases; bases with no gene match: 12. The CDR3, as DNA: TGTGCCAGCAGCCCGGGACAGGGCAGGACGGCATACAATGAGCAGTTCTTC. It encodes CASSPGQGRTAYNEQFF.

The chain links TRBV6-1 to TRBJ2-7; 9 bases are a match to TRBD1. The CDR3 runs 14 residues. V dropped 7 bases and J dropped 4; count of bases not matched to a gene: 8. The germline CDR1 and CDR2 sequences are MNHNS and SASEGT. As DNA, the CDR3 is TGTGCCAGCACCAAAAGGACAGGGGTTTACGAGCAGTACTTC. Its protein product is CASTKRTGVYEQYF.

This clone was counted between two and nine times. This chain's CDR3 is CASSGQVSYNEQFF. The CDR3 DNA is TGTGCCAGCAGCGGACAGGTCTCCTACAATGAGCAGTTCTTC. This sequence joins TRBV5-6 and TRBJ2-1; 7 bases map to TRBD1. The CDR3 contains 14 residues. Unmatched junction bases numbered 1, after V lost 4 bases and J lost 0 bases. Germline V gene sequence: CDR1 SGHDT, CDR2 YYEEEE.

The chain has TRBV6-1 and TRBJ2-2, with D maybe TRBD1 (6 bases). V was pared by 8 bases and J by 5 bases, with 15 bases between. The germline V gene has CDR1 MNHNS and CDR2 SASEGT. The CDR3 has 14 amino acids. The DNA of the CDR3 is TGTGCCAGCGGACCCGGGACAACTACCGGGGAGCTGTTTTTT. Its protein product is CASGPGTTTGELFF.

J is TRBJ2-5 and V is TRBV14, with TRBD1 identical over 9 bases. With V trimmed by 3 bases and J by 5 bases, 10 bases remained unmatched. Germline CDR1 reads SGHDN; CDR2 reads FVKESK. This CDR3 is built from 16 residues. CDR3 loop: CASSQGVQGASETQYF. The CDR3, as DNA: TGTGCCAGCAGCCAGGGGGTACAGGGGGCATCGGAGACCCAGTACTTC.